Each of the 28 T cell receptor beta chains below was sequenced from the same sample in a study of shared clonotypes between healthy human individuals. Sequencing was performed with immunoSEQ multiplex PCR; in TCRdb, only in-frame clones are kept and a portion is missing. The sample lists about 2.4 million clones, 80% to 95% seen once, with around 0.4% in the top ten. The sample was naive CD4+ T cells from PBMCs. Noted subset: CD45RA+ positively selected. These receptors originate from a man aged 18-30 years in good health. Some clones in this sample may be carry-over from other donors' samples.

The genes are TRBV7-2 and TRBJ2-3; no reliable D call. From germline, CDR1 is SGHTA and CDR2 FQGNSA. There are 14 residues in the CDR3. The V gene lost 6 bases and the J gene lost 1 base, with 11 bases spanning the gap. The CDR3 protein is CASRTQVGTDTQYF. The DNA for the CDR3 is TGTGCCAGCAGAACCCAGGTCGGCACAGATACGCAGTATTTT.

The rearrangement links TRBV7-8 to TRBJ2-7; 8 bases agree with TRBD2. Germline values: CDR1 SGHVS, CDR2 FQNEAQ. V shed 5 bases, J shed 2 bases, and the junction held 11 bases outside the gene matches. The CDR3 runs 16 residues. CDR3 residues: CASSPREAGVPYEQYF. DNA of the CDR3: TGTGCCAGCAGCCCACGAGAAGCGGGAGTCCCCTACGAGCAGTACTTC.

This clone has just one count. The V gene is TRBV28, the J gene TRBJ2-3, with a tentative D call TRBD2 (5 bases). V gave up 6 bases and J gave up 4 bases, with 26 bases separating them. The CDR3 runs to 18 residues. Germline-derived CDR1 and CDR2 are MDHEN and SYDVKM. Written as DNA, the CDR3 is TGTGCCAGCAGCATGGAAAATCCCGCCGGGGTAATCCCAGATACGCAGTATTTT. Translated: CASSMENPAGVIPDTQYF.

The gene calls are TRBV19 and TRBJ1-5; 9 bases map to TRBD1. This CDR3 has 15 amino acids. Germline lookup yields CDR1 LNHDA and CDR2 SQIVND (reference sequence). Trimming took 4 bases from V and 5 from J; bases not matched to a gene: 6. Here the CDR3 DNA reads TGTGCCAGTAGTAAGGACAGGGGTTTTGATCAGCCCCAGCATTTT. Translated, it gives CASSKDRGFDQPQHF.

As for this clone: Different DNA sequences within this sample yield the same CDR3. This chain connects TRBV2 to TRBJ2-5; the D is unclear. V lost 3 bases, J lost 2 bases, and 7 bases lay in between. The germline CDR1 and CDR2 sequences are SNHLY and FYNNEI. The CDR3 loop spans 13 amino acids. The CDR3 protein is CASSDVGQETQYF. CDR3 DNA sequence: TGTGCCAGCAGTGATGTCGGGCAAGAGACCCAGTACTTC.

The chain carries TRBV7-7 and TRBJ2-3; unclear D gene. This CDR3 is built from 14 residues. V was trimmed by 5 bases and J by 4 bases, leaving 13 bases between them. Germline assignment: CDR1 SSHAT and CDR2 FNYEAQ (reference sequence). Written as DNA, the CDR3 is TGTGCCAGCAGCCCATTAGCCCCGCCAGATACGCAGTATTTT. Translated: CASSPLAPPDTQYF.

The rearrangement joins TRBV12-5 to TRBJ2-5, with 11 positions matching TRBD1. Germline V gene data show CDR1 as LGHNT and CDR2 as FRNRAP. The CDR3 spans 15 residues. V trimming: 6 bases; J trimming: 7 bases; junction bases outside the gene matches: 10. The CDR3: CASGPGPGTGGTQYF. DNA of the CDR3: TGTGCTAGTGGCCCAGGTCCCGGGACAGGGGGGACCCAGTACTTC.

V is TRBV6-6 and J is TRBJ1-2; D perhaps matches TRBD1 (5 bases). The CDR3 is 13 residues long. Germline V gene lookup returns CDR1 MNHNY and CDR2 SVGAGI (reference sequence). Trimming took 0 bases from V and 8 from J, leaving 10 bases between them. The CDR3 bases are TGTGCCAGCAGTTACTCTGGGGGGGAAGGCTACACCTTC. Protein: CASSYSGGEGYTF.

V usage is TRBV18 and J usage is TRBJ1-1; 7 positions match TRBD1. This CDR3 is built from 14 residues. Germline loops: CDR1 KGHSH, CDR2 LQKENI. With 5 bases clipped from V and 3 bases from J, the junction kept 6 bases outside the gene matches. CDR3 in amino acids: CASSSTTGDTEAFF. The CDR3, as DNA: TGTGCCAGCTCAAGTACCACAGGGGACACTGAAGCTTTCTTT.

J is TRBJ2-3 and V is TRBV7-3, with D perhaps matching TRBD1 or TRBD2 (6 bases each). This CDR3 has 14 amino acids. Germline-derived CDR1 and CDR2 are SGHTA and FQGTGA. The V end lost 0 bases, the J end lost 7 bases, and 11 bases lay between the germline ends. As DNA, the CDR3 is TGTGCCAGCAGCTTAACGAGGAGGGGGAATACGCAGTATTTT. Translated: CASSLTRRGNTQYF.

The CDR3 loop is CASSLRGASYNEQFF. The CDR3 region has the DNA TGTGCCAGCAGCCTCCGGGGGGCCTCCTACAATGAGCAGTTCTTC. The V and J genes are TRBV14 and TRBJ2-1, with D perhaps matching TRBD2 (7 bases). CDR1 is SGHDN and CDR2 is FVKESK in the germline V gene. V dropped 4 bases and J dropped 0 bases, with 10 bases sitting between them. The CDR3 extends over 15 amino acids.

The chain joins TRBV2 to TRBJ2-1; TRBD2 might be the D (7 bases). The CDR3 consists of 14 residues. Germline V gives CDR1 SNHLY, CDR2 FYNNEI. V shed 6 bases and J shed 6 bases, with 15 bases lying between them. This CDR3 reads CASSPGRGGNEQFF. Written as DNA, the CDR3 is TGTGCCAGCAGCCCAGGGAGGGGGGGCAATGAGCAGTTCTTC.

V gene TRBV23-1 combines with J gene TRBJ1-2, with D possibly TRBD1 on 5 matching bases. TRBV23-1 counts as an open reading frame of uncertain function. Trimming cost V 7 bases and J 1 base, with 13 bases left between them. This CDR3 spans 14 amino acids. The CDR3 region has the DNA TGCGCCAGCACTCAGGGACTCCTTAACTATGGCTACACCTTC. It yields the protein CASTQGLLNYGYTF.

This chain uses TRBV5-4 with TRBJ1-2, with a possible D match to TRBD1 (5 bases). Between the trimmed V and J ends, which lost 5 bases and 13 bases, there was a span of 18 bases. This CDR3 has 12 residues. Germline V lookup: CDR1 SGHNT, CDR2 YYREEE (reference sequence). The CDR3 loop is CASSAGGFAGTF. CDR3 bases: TGTGCCAGCAGTGCTGGGGGATTTGCCGGCACCTTC.

The chain has TRBV28 and TRBJ2-4; D possibly matches TRBD1 or TRBD2 (5 bases each). V was shortened by 4 bases and J by 6 bases, with 13 bases between the two germline ends. Germline lookup yields CDR1 MDHEN and CDR2 SYDVKM. The CDR3 spans 14 residues. As DNA, the CDR3 is TGTGCCAGCAGTTCTACTAGTGGGGCAAACATTCAGTACTTC. Encoded protein: CASSSTSGANIQYF.

This rearrangement joins TRBV7-9 to TRBJ2-7; 7 positions match TRBD2. In germline, CDR1 is SEHNR, CDR2 FQNEAQ (reference sequence). Losses at the gene ends were 5 bases for V and 0 bases for J; bases not matched to a gene: 10. The CDR3 has 16 residues. CDR3 amino acids: CASSKTRDYLSYEQYF. The CDR3 bases are TGTGCCAGCAGCAAGACCCGGGACTACCTCTCCTACGAGCAGTACTTC.

The chain combines TRBV30 with TRBJ2-1; possibly TRBD1 for D (6 bases). The germline V gene has CDR1 GTSNPN and CDR2 SVGIG (reference sequence). The CDR3 loop spans 11 amino acids. V was pared by 0 bases and J by 14 bases, with 11 bases between. The CDR3 nucleotides are TGTGCCTGGAGTGTTAAGGACAGTAAGTTCTTC. This codes for CAWSVKDSKFF.

The CDR3 here is CAWSVFTGGWEKLFF. The CDR3 coding sequence is TGTGCCTGGAGTGTATTTACAGGGGGCTGGGAAAAACTGTTTTTT. The chain links TRBV30 to TRBJ1-4; 9 bases are shared with TRBD1. This CDR3 spans 15 amino acids. The junction had 7 bases not matched to a gene; V was cut back by 0 bases and J by 8 bases. CDR1 is GTSNPN, CDR2 SVGIG, per germline (reference sequence).

J is TRBJ2-7 and V is TRBV9; 7 nucleotides agree with TRBD1. Germline assignment: CDR1 SGDLS and CDR2 YYNGEE. V gave up 3 bases and J gave up 2 bases; unmatched junction bases: 2. The CDR3 is 13 residues long. CDR3 protein: CASSAGQAYEQYF. Written as DNA, the CDR3 is TGTGCCAGCAGCGCAGGACAGGCCTACGAGCAGTACTTC.

The rearrangement uses TRBV5-6 and TRBJ2-1; perhaps TRBD2 as D (5 bases). This CDR3 is built from 15 residues. The V end was cut by 3 bases, the J end by 9 bases, with 19 bases between. Looked up from germline, CDR1 is SGHDT and CDR2 is YYEEEE. DNA of the CDR3: TGTGCCAGCAGCTCCTCCCCGACTGGTAGCGCTGAGCAGTTCTTC. It specifies CASSSSPTGSAEQFF.

The V and J genes are TRBV5-1 and TRBJ2-3; D may be TRBD1 or TRBD2 (5 bases each). Trimming stripped 2 bases from V and 2 bases from J, with 12 bases between. Per the germline V gene, CDR1 is SGHRS and CDR2 is YFSETQ. The CDR3 is made up of 15 amino acids. The CDR3 loop reads CASSFGGRSTDTQYF. CDR3 sequence (DNA): TGCGCCAGCAGCTTTGGGGGACGATCCACAGATACGCAGTATTTT. The full variable domain, with the rest looked up from reference TRBV5-1 and TRBJ2-3, is KAGVTQTPRYLIKTRGQQVTLSCSPISGHRSVSWYQQTPGQGLQFLFEYFSETQRNKGNFPGRFSGRQFSNSRSEMNVSTLELGDSALYLCASSFGGRSTDTQYFGPGTRLTVL.

The chain carries TRBV11-2 and TRBJ1-2, with TRBD1 matching over 7 bases. Germline values: CDR1 SGHAT, CDR2 FQNNGV. The CDR3 contains 18 residues. Germline trimming cut 4 bases from V and 6 bases from J; bases unmatched to any gene: 20. The CDR3 spells CASSSNKGTVRQLNGYTF. Here the CDR3 DNA reads TGTGCCAGCAGCTCAAACAAAGGGACAGTGAGGCAACTAAATGGCTACACCTTC.

The rearrangement links TRBV5-1 to TRBJ2-7, with D uncertain. The CDR3 length is 15 residues. V was clipped by 0 bases and J by 0 bases, with 10 bases between them. CDR1 SGHRS and CDR2 YFSETQ come from the germline V gene. CDR3 amino acids: CASSLEPQHSYEQYF. Written as DNA, the CDR3 is TGCGCCAGCAGCTTGGAACCGCAGCACTCCTACGAGCAGTACTTC.

The J gene is TRBJ2-2, the V gene TRBV6-5, with D tentatively TRBD2 (5 bases). The CDR3 loop spans 14 amino acids. V dropped 6 bases and J dropped 5 bases, with 13 bases sitting between them. CDR1 and CDR2 from the germline V gene are MNHEY and SVGAGI. The CDR3 DNA follows: TGTGCCAGCAGCTCTACTAGTGGGACCGGGGAGCTGTTTTTT. This translates into CASSSTSGTGELFF.

In this sample, this clone turned up a few times. The V call is TRBV5-4, the J call TRBJ1-1; a weak D match, TRBD1 (5 bases). CDR3 length: 14 residues. Per germline, CDR1 SGHNT and CDR2 YYREEE (reference sequence). The V end lost 2 bases, the J end lost 4 bases, and 12 bases lay between the germline ends. Here the CDR3 reads CASSFGGAVTEAFF. The CDR3 DNA sequence: TGTGCCAGCAGCTTTGGAGGGGCGGTCACTGAAGCTTTCTTT.

The rearrangement joins TRBV5-1 to TRBJ2-2, with D hard to call. The CDR3 loop spans 16 amino acids. Trimming took off 0 bases at V and 0 bases at J, with 9 bases between the two ends. Germline CDR1 and CDR2: SGHRS and YFSETQ. CDR3 sequence reads: CASSLGGYTNTGELFF. The DNA for the CDR3 is TGCGCCAGCAGCTTGGGGGGATATACGAACACCGGGGAGCTGTTTTTT. Variable domain in full (rest from reference TRBV5-1 and TRBJ2-2): KAGVTQTPRYLIKTRGQQVTLSCSPISGHRSVSWYQQTPGQGLQFLFEYFSETQRNKGNFPGRFSGRQFSNSRSEMNVSTLELGDSALYLCASSLGGYTNTGELFFGEGSRLTVL.

This sequence joins TRBV5-1 and TRBJ1-2; 7 positions match TRBD1. The CDR3 runs 14 residues. Trimming at V came to 3 bases and at J to 6 bases, leaving 8 bases not matched to a gene. CDR1 is SGHRS and CDR2 is YFSETQ in the germline V gene. In nucleotides, the CDR3 is TGCGCCAGCAGCTCCGGGACAGCCCTGAATGGCTACACCTTC. Its protein is CASSSGTALNGYTF.

CDR3 amino acids: CASSGQVQETQYF. CDR3 DNA: TGTGCCAGCAGCGGACAGGTCCAAGAGACCCAGTACTTC. The rearrangement links TRBV6-1 to TRBJ2-5; 7 bases fit TRBD1. Germline V gene lookup returns CDR1 MNHNS and CDR2 SASEGT. This CDR3 contains 13 residues. The junction had 2 bases not matched to a gene; V was cut back by 6 bases and J by 1 base.